The present T cell receptor (beta chain) was sequenced within a study of blood T cell repertoires in COVID-19. Study overall: Specimens from acute and convalescent COVID-19 originated in the United States, Italy and Spain.

Original data processing: Reference gene primers were amplified, and this amplification served to estimate nucleated cell counts. The data were produced by immunoSEQ multiplex PCR, yet TCRdb's version contains in-frame clones alone and is incomplete. The V and J calls and clone size come from that table; D and trimming were worked out from the DNA. The table has roughly 150,000 clones, 70% to 80% seen once; the top ten hold about 20%. Participants were placed into cohorts based on the clinical history they reported. V lost 1 base, J lost 3 bases, and 1 base stayed unmatched. Germline values: CDR1 MNHEY, CDR2 SMNVEV (reference sequence). The CDR3 has 17 amino acids.

The material sequenced was PBMCs or T cells enriched from blood (not recorded which). This sequence originates from a woman in her 70s in a cohort exposed to, infected with or recovered from COVID-19 (not recorded which). V usage is TRBV27 and J usage is TRBJ2-2, with 14 bases fitting TRBD2. CDR3 loop: CASSLWGLAGDTGELFF. The CDR3 DNA reads as TGTGCCAGCAGTTTATGGGGACTAGCGGGGGACACCGGGGAGCTGTTTTTT.